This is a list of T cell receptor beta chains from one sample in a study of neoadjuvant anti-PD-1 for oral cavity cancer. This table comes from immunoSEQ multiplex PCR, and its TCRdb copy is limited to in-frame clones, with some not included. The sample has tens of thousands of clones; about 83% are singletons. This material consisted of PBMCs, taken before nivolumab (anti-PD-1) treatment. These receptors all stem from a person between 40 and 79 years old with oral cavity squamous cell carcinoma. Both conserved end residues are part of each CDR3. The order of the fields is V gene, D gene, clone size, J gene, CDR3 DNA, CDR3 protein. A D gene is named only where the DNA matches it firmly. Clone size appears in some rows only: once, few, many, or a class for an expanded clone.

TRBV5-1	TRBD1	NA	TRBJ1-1	TGCGCCAGCAGCTTTACAGGGGCCCTGGTGAACACTGAAGCTTTCTTT	CASSFTGALVNTEAFF
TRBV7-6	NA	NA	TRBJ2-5	TGTGCCAGCAGCTTGTCGGGACTGTACCACCAAGAGACCCAGTACTTC	CASSLSGLYHQETQYF
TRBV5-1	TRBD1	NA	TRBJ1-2	TGCGCCAGCAGCCAGGGGGACTATGGCTACACCTTC	CASSQGDYGYTF
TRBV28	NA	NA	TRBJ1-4	TGTGCCAGCAGTTTACCTACCACAGGGTATGAAAAACTGTTTTTT	CASSLPTTGYEKLFF
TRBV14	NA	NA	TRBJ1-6	TGTGCCAGCAGCTCGATCTGGGTTTTCTCACCCCTCCACTTT	CASSSIWVFSPLHF
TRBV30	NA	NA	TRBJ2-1	TGTGCCTGGAGTGGGTACACGGAGTACAATGAGCAGTTCTTC	CAWSGYTEYNEQFF
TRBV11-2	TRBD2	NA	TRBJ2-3	TGTGCCAGCAGCTTAGGGGCTAGCGGCTCTACGCAGTATTTT	CASSLGASGSTQYF
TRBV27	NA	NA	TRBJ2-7	TGTGCCAGCGGTCAAGGGGAGTTGCCCTACGAGCAGTACTTC	CASGQGELPYEQYF
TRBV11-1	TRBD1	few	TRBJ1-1	TGTGCCAGCAGTCAGCTTCAGGGGGGGGCTGAAGCTTTCTTT	CASSQLQGGAEAFF
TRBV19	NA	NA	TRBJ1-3	TGTGCCAGTAGTCCGCGGACCCGAAGCTCTGGAAACACCATATATTTT	CASSPRTRSSGNTIYF
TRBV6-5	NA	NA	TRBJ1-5	TGTGCCGAGCTCGCCACTCCGGGTCAGCCCCAGCATTTT	CAELATPGQPQHF
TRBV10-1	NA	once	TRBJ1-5	TGCGCCAGCAGTGAAGGCATCAATCAGCCCCAGCATTTT	CASSEGINQPQHF
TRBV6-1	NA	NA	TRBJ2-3	TGTGCCAGCATCAAGGATGGGGCAGATACGCAGTATTTT	CASIKDGADTQYF
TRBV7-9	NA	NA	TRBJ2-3	TGTGCCAGCAACTGGGCCATTAGCACAGATACGCAGTATTTT	CASNWAISTDTQYF
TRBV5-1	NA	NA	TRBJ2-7	TGCGCCAGCAGCCAGACAACCTACGAGCAGTACTTC	CASSQTTYEQYF
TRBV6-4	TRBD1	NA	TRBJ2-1	TGTGCCAGCAGTACCGGGACAGGGGTGGGTCATGAGCAGTTCTTC	CASSTGTGVGHEQFF
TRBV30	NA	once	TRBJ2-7	TGTGCCTGGACCCTGGGGGTGGCCGATAAAAGGCAGTACTTC	CAWTLGVADKRQYF
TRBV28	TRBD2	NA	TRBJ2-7	TGTGCCAGCAGCCAGCGGGCTAGCGGGAGTTACGAGCAGTACTTC	CASSQRASGSYEQYF
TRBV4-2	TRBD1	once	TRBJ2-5	TGTGCCAGCAGCCAGGGGACAGGGGTTTGGGAGACCCAGTACTTC	CASSQGTGVWETQYF
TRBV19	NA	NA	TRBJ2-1	TGTGCCAGTAGGCCAGGGAGGCAGGGGAATGAGCAGTTCTTC	CASRPGRQGNEQFF
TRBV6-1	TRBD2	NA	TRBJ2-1	TGTGCCAGCAGTGATTCCCCTAGCGGGAGGGCCTATGAGCAGTTCTTC	CASSDSPSGRAYEQFF
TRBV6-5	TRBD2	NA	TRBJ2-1	TGTGCCAGCGAGGCGGGAGGGGCGGGTGAGCAGTTCTTC	CASEAGGAGEQFF
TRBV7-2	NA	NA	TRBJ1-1	TGTGCCAGCAGCCTTGCCGTCGGGGGGGACACTGAAGCTTTCTTT	CASSLAVGGDTEAFF
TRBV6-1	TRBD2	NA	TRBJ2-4	TGTGCCAGCAGCCCGGGACTAGAACGAAACATTCAGTACTTC	CASSPGLERNIQYF
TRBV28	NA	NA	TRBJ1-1	TGTGCCAGCAGTTATGGGCAAAAGACTGAAGCTTTCTTT	CASSYGQKTEAFF
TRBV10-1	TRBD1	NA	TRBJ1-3	TGCGCCAGCAGCCCGGGACAGGGGCCACCTGGAAACACCATATATTTT	CASSPGQGPPGNTIYF
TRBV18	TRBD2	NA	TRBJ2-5	TGTGCCAGCTCACCATTATTAGCGGGAGACCAAGAGACCCAGTACTTC	CASSPLLAGDQETQYF
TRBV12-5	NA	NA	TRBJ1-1	TGTGCTAGTGCATTTGGCTTGAACACTGAAGCTTTCTTT	CASAFGLNTEAFF
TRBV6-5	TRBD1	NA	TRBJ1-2	TGTGCCAGCAGCCGGGACAGGGATCAGGGCTACACCTTC	CASSRDRDQGYTF
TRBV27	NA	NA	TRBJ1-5	TGTGCCAGCTCTCGCTCGAGGCTGAGTTCTGAAGGGGGGAGAGGCAATCAGCCCCAGCATTTT	CASSRSRLSSEGGRGNQPQHF
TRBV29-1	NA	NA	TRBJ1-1	TGCAGCGTGGGGGCGAGTATTACTGAAGCTTTCTTT	CSVGASITEAFF
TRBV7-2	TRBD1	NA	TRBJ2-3	TGTGCCAGCAGCTTAGCGACAGGGGGGGGTGCCGCAGATACGCAGTATTTT	CASSLATGGGAADTQYF
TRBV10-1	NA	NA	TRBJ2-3	TGCGCCAGCAGTGAATCCCCTTTGTCCACAGATACGCAGTATTTT	CASSESPLSTDTQYF
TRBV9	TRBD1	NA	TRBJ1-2	TGTGCCAGCAGCGTCTTGGGGACAGGGGTCTATGGCTACACCTTC	CASSVLGTGVYGYTF
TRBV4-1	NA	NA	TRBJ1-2	TGCGCCAGCAGCCACCCAAGGTCGGCTGGCTACACCTTC	CASSHPRSAGYTF